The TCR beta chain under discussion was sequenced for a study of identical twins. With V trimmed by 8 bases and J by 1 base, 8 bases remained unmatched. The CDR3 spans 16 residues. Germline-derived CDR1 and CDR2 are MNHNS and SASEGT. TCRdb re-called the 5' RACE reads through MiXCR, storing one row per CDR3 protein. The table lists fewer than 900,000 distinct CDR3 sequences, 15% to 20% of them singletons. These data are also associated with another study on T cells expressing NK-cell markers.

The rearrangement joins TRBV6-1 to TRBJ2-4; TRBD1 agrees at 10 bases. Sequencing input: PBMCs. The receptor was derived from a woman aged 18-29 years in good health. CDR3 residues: CASGIPGQGAKNIQYF. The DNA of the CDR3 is TGTGCCAGCGGAATTCCGGGACAGGGGGCCAAAAACATTCAGTACTTC.